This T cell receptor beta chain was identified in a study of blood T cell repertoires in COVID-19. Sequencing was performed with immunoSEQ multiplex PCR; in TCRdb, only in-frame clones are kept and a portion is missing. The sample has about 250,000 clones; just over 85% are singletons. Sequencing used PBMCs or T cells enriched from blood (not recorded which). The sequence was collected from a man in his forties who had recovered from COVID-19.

CDR3 region: CASSFRLAETQETQYF. Here the CDR3 DNA reads TGTGCCAGCAGTTTCAGACTAGCGGAGACCCAAGAGACCCAGTACTTC. This rearrangement joins TRBV27 to TRBJ2-5, with TRBD2 matching over 9 bases. Germline-derived CDR1 and CDR2 are MNHEY and SMNVEV (reference sequence). V shed 3 bases, J shed 1 base, and the junction held 6 bases outside the gene matches. CDR3 length: 16 residues.